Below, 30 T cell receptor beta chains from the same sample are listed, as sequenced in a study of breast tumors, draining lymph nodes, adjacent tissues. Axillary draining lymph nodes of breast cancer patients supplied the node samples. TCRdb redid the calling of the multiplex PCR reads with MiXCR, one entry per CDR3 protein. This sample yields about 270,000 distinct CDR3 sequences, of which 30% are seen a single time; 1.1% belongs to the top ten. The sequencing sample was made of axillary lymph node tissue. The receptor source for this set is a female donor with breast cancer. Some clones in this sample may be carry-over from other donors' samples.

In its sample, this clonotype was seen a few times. The CDR3 sequence is CASSLGGPRTSGRARETQYF. CDR3 sequence (DNA): TGTGCCAGCAGCTTAGGCGGACCGCGGACTAGCGGGAGGGCCAGAGAGACCCAGTACTTC. This rearrangement joins TRBV11-2 to TRBJ2-5; 15 bases agree with TRBD2. Per germline, CDR1 SGHAT and CDR2 FQNNGV. Losses at the gene ends were 1 base for V and 4 bases for J; bases not matched to a gene: 13. The length of the CDR3 is 20 residues.

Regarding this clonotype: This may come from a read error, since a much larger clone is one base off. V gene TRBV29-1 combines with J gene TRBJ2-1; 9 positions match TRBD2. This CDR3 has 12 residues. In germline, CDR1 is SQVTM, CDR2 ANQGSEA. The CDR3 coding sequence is TGCGGCGGGGGGGGGGGACCCAATGAGCAGCTCTTC. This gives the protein CGGGGGPNEQLF.

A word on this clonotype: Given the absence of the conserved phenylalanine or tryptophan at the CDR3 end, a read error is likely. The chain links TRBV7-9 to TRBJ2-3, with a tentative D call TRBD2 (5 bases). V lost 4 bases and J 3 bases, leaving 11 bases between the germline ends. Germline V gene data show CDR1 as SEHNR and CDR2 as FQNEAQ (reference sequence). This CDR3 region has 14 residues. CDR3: CASSSDFLTDTQYL. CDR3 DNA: TGTGCCAGCAGCTCGGACTTCCTGACAGATACGCAGTATCTT.

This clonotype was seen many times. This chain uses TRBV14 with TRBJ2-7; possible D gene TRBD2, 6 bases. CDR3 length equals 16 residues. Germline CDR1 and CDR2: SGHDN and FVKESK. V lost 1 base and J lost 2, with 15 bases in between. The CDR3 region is CASSQVGGRLPYEQYF. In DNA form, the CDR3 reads TGTGCCAGCAGCCAAGTTGGAGGGAGGCTTCCCTACGAGCAGTACTTC.

DNA for the CDR3: TGCGCCAGCAGCCAACCGACTAGCGGGAGGGCCTATGCCAAAAACATTCAGTACTTC. Translated, it gives CASSQPTSGRAYAKNIQYF. This chain connects TRBV4-1 to TRBJ2-4; TRBD2 agrees at 14 bases. Germline CDR1 MGHRA, CDR2 YSYEKL. With V trimmed by 2 bases and J by 1 base, 7 bases remained unmatched. The CDR3 contains 19 residues.

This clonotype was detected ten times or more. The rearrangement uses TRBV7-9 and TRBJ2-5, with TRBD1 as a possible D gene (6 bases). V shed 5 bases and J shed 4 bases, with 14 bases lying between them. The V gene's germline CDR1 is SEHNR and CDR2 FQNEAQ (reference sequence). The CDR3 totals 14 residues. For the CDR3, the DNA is TGTGCCAGCAGCATCGGACAGCAGGTAGAGACCCAGTACTTC. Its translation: CASSIGQQVETQYF.

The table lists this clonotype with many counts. CDR3 protein: CASSVASGGWETQYF. In DNA form, the CDR3 reads TGCGCCAGCAGTGTGGCTAGCGGGGGATGGGAGACCCAGTACTTC. This rearrangement joins TRBV10-2 to TRBJ2-5; TRBD2 matches at 10 bases. V shed 4 bases and J 5 bases; nucleotides not matched to a gene: 7. The germline V gene encodes CDR1 WSHSY and CDR2 SAAADI. There are 15 residues in the CDR3.

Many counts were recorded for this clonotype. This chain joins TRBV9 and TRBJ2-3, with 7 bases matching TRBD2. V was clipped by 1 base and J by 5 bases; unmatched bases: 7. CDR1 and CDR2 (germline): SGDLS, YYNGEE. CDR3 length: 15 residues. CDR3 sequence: CASSVWSGGVDTQYF. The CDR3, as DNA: TGTGCCAGCAGCGTATGGAGTGGGGGGGTAGATACGCAGTATTTT.

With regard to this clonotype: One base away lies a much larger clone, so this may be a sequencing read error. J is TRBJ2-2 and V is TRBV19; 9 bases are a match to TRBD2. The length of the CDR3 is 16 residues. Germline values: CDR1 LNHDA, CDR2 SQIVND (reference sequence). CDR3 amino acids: CASSFRLAENTGVLFF. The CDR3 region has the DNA TGTGCCAGTAGTTTCCGACTAGCGGAGAACACCGGGGTGCTGTTTTTT.

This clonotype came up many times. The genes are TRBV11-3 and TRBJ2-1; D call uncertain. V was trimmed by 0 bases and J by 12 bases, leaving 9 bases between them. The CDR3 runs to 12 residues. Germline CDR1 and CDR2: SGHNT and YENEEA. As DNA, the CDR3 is TGTGCCAGCAGCTTAGATGTTTTAGGGCAGTTCTTC. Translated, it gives CASSLDVLGQFF. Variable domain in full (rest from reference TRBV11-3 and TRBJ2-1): EAGVVQSPRYKIIEKKQPVAFWCNPISGHNTLYWYLQNLGQGPELLIRYENEEAVDDSQLPKDRFSAERLKGVDSTLKIQPAELGDSAVYLCASSLDVLGQFFGPGTRLTVL.

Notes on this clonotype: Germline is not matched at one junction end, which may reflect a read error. The CDR3 reads CASSPGGRWTGAFF. Written as DNA, the CDR3 is TGTGCCAGCAGCCCAGGGGGAAGGTGGACTGGAGCTTTCTTT. The genes are TRBV5-6 and TRBJ1-1; 7 bases map to TRBD1. This CDR3 contains 14 residues. Germline assignment: CDR1 SGHDT and CDR2 YYEEEE.

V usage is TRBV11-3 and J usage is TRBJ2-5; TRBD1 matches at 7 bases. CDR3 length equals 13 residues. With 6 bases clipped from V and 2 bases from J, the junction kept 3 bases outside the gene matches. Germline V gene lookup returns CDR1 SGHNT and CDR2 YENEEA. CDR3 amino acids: CASRGQPQETQYF. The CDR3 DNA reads TGTGCCAGCAGGGGACAGCCTCAAGAGACCCAGTACTTC. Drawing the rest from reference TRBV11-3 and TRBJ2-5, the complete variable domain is EAGVVQSPRYKIIEKKQPVAFWCNPISGHNTLYWYLQNLGQGPELLIRYENEEAVDDSQLPKDRFSAERLKGVDSTLKIQPAELGDSAVYLCASRGQPQETQYFGPGTRLLVL.

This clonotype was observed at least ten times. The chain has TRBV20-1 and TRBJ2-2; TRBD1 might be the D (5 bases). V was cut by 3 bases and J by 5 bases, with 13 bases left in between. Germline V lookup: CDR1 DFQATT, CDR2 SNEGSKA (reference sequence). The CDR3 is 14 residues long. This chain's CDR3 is CSASKAGNTGELFF. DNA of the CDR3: TGCAGTGCTAGTAAGGCAGGGAATACCGGGGAGCTGTTTTTT.

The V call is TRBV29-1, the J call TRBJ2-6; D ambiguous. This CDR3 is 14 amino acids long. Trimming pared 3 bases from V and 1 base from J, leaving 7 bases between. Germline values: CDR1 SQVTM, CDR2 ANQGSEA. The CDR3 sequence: CSVDPRSGANVLTF. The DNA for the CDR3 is TGCAGCGTTGACCCCAGATCTGGGGCCAACGTCCTGACTTTC.

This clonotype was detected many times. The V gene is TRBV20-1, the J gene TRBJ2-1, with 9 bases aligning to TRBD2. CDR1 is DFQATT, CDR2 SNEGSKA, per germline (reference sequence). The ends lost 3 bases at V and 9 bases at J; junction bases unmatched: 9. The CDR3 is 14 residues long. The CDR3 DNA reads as TGCAGTGCTAGGGGCGGGAGGGCCGATGGTGAGCAGTTCTTC. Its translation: CSARGGRADGEQFF.

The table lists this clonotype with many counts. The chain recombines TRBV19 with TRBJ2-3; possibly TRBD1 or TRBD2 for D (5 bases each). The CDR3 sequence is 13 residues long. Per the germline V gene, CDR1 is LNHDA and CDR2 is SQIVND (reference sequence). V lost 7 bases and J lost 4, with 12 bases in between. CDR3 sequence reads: CASNGGRADTQYF. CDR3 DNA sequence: TGTGCCAGTAATGGGGGTAGGGCAGATACGCAGTATTTT.

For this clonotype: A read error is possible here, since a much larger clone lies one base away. CDR3 coding DNA: TGCAGTGCTAGCCAGACTAGCGGGAGATCCGAGCAGTACTTC. This gives the protein CSASQTSGRSEQYF. This sequence joins TRBV20-1 and TRBJ2-7; 12 bases match TRBD2. Germline V gives CDR1 DFQATT, CDR2 SNEGSKA (reference sequence). The J segment lost 6 bases and the V segment lost 3 bases, leaving 6 bases of the junction unmatched. The CDR3 length is 14 residues.

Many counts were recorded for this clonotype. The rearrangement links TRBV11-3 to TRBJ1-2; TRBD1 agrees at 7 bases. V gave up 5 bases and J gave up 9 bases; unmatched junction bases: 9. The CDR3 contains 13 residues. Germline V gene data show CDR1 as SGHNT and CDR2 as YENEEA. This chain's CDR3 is CASSQDRVASYTF. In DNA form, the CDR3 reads TGTGCCAGCAGCCAAGACAGGGTGGCTAGCTACACCTTC. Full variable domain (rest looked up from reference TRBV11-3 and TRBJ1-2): EAGVVQSPRYKIIEKKQPVAFWCNPISGHNTLYWYLQNLGQGPELLIRYENEEAVDDSQLPKDRFSAERLKGVDSTLKIQPAELGDSAVYLCASSQDRVASYTFGSGTRLTVV.

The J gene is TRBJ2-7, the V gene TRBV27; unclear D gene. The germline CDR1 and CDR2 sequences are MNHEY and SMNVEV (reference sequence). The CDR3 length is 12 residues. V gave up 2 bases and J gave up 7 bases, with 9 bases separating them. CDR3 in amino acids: CASSLQSREQYF. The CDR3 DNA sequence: TGTGCCAGCAGTTTACAGTCGCGGGAGCAGTACTTC.

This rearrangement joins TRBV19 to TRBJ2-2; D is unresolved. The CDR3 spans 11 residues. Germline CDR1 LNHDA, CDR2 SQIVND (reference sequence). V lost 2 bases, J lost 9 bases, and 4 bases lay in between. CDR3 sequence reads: CASSIRRELFF. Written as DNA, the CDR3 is TGTGCCAGTAGTATACGTAGGGAGCTGTTTTTT.

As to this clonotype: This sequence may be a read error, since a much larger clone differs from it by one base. The CDR3 region is CASSPARAGGKYF. The CDR3 nucleotides are TGTGCCAGCAGTCCCGCCCGGGCCGGAGGGAAGTACTTC. The rearrangement uses TRBV6-6 and TRBJ2-7; possible D gene TRBD2, 6 bases. V was clipped by 5 bases and J by 11 bases, with 19 bases between them. Germline V lookup: CDR1 MNHNY, CDR2 SVGAGI (reference sequence). CDR3 length equals 13 residues.

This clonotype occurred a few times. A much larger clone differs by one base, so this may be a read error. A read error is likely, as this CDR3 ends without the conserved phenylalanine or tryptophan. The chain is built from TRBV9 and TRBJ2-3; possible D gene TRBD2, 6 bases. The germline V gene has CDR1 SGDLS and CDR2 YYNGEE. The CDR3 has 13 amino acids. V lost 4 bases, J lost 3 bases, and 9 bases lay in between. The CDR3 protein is CASSPAGTDTQYS. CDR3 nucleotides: TGTGCCAGCAGCCCCGCGGGGACAGATACGCAGTATTCT.

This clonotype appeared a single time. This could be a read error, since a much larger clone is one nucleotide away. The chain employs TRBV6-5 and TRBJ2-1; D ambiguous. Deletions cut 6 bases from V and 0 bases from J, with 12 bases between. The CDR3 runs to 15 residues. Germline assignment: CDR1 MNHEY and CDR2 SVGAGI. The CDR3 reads CASRQSSGSYNEQFF. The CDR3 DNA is TGTGCCAGCAGGCAGAGTTCGGGCTCCTACAATGAGCAGTTCTTC.

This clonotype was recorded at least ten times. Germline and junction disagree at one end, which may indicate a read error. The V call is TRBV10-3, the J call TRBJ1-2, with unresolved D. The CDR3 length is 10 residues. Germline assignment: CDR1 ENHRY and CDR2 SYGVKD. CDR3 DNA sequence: TGTGCCATCAGTGGTGAGCTGACGCCCTTC. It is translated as CAISGELTPF.

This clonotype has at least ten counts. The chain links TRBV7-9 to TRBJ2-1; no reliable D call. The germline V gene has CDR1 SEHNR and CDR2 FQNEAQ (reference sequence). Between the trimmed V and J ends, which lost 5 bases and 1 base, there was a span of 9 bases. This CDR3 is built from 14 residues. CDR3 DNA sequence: TGTGCCAGCAGCACGACCTATTCCTACAATGAGCAGTTCTTC. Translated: CASSTTYSYNEQFF.

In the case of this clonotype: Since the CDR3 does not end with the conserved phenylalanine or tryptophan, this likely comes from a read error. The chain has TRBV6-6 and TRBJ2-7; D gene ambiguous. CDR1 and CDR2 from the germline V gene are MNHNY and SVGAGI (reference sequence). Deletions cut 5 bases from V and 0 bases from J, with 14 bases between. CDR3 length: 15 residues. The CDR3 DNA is TGTGCCAGCAGTCACGACCAGCCGAGCTCCTACGAGCAGTACTAC. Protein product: CASSHDQPSSYEQYY.

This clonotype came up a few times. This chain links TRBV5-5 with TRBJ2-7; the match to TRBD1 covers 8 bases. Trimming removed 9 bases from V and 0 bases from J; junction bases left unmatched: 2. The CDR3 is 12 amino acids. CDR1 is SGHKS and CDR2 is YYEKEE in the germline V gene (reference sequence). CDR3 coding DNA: TGTGCCACAGACAGGGGCTCCTACGAGCAGTACTTC. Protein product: CATDRGSYEQYF.

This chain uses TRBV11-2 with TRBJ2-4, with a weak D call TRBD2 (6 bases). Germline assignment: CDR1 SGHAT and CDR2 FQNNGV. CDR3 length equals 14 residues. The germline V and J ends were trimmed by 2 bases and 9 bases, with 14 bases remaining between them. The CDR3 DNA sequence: TGTGCCAGCAGCTTAAGCGGGCAGGGTGTCATTCAGTACTTC. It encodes CASSLSGQGVIQYF.

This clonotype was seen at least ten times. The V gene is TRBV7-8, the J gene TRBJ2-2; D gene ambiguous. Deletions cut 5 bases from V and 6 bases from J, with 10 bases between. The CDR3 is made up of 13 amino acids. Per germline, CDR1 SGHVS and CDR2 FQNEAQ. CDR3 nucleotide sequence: TGTGCCAGCAGCCCAACTCTGTCCGGGGAGCTGTTTTTT. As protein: CASSPTLSGELFF.

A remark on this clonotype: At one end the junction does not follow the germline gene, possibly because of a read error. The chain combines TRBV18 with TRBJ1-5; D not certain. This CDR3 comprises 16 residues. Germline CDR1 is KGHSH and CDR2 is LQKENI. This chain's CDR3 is CASSPTRRISNRPQHF. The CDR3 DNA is TGTGCCAGCTCACCCACTCGACGGATTAGCAATCGGCCCCAGCATTTT. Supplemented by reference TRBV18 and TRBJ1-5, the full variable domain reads NAGVMQNPRHLVRRRGQEARLRCSPMKGHSHVYWYRQLPEEGLKFMVYLQKENIIDESGMPKERFSAEFPKEGPSILRIQQVVRGDSAAYFCASSPTRRISNRPQHFGDGTRLSIL.